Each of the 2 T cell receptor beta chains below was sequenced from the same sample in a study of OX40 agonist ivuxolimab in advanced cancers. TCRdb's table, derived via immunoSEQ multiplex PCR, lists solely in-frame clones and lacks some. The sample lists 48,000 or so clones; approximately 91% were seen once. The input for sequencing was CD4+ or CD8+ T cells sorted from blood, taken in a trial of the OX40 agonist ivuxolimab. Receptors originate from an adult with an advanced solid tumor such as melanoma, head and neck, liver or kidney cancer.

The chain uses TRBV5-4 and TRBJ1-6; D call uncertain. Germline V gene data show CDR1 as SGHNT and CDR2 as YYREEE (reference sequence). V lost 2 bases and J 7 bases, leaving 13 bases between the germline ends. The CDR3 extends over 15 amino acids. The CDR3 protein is CASSLGTVLNSPLHF. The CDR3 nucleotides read TGTGCCAGCAGCTTAGGAACAGTACTAAATTCACCCCTCCACTTT.

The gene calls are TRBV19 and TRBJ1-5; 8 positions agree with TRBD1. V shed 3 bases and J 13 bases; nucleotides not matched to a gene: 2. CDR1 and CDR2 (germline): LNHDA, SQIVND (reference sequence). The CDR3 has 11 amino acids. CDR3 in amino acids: CASSMGQDQHF. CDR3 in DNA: TGTGCCAGTAGTATGGGACAGGATCAGCATTTT.